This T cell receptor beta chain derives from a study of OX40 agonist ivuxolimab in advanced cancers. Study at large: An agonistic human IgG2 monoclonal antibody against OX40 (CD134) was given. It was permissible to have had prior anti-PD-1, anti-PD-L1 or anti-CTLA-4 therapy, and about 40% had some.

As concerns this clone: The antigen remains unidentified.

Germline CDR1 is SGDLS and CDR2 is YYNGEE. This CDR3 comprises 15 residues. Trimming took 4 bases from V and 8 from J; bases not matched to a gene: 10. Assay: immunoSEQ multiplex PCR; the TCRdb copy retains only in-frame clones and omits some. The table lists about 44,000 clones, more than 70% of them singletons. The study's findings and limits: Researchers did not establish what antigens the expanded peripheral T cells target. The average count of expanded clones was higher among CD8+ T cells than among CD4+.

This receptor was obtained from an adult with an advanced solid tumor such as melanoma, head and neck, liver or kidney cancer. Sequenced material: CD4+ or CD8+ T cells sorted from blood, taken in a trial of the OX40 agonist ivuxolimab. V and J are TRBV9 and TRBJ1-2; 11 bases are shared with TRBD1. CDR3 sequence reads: CASSPQDRGHLGYTF. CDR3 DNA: TGTGCCAGCAGCCCTCAGGACAGGGGGCACTTGGGCTACACCTTC.